The rows below give T cell receptor beta chains drawn from one sample of a study of cytomegalovirus exposure and HLA in healthy donors. Only in-frame clones appear in the TCRdb table, and some are missing; sequencing was by immunoSEQ multiplex PCR. This table holds some 200,000 clones, roughly four fifths found once. The sample consisted of PBMCs. The receptors stem from a man aged 45-65 years in good health and CMV-seronegative. Each CDR3 is given with its conserved first and last residue. Each record gives: J gene, V gene, D gene, CDR3 protein, CDR3 DNA. A D gene is named only where the DNA matches it firmly.

>TRBJ2-1|TRBV5-1|-
CASSLVSPPSYNEQFF
TGCGCCAGCAGCTTGGTTAGTCCCCCCTCCTACAATGAGCAGTTCTTC
>TRBJ2-7|TRBV19|-
CASSTGLPHYEQYF
TGTGCCAGTAGTACGGGACTGCCACACTACGAGCAGTACTTC
>TRBJ1-6|TRBV7-9|-
CASSFDSRISPLHF
TGTGCCAGCAGCTTCGACAGCCGAATTTCACCCCTCCACTTT
>TRBJ2-7|TRBV7-9|TRBD1
CASSLGQGFYEQYF
TGTGCCAGCAGCCTAGGACAGGGATTCTACGAGCAGTACTTC
>TRBJ2-7|TRBV9|-
CASSTGHRTYEQYF
TGTGCCAGCAGCACGGGACATCGAACCTACGAGCAGTACTTC
>TRBJ2-1|TRBV13|-
CASSLAGTGNEQFF
TGTGCCAGCAGCTTGGCGGGCACGGGCAATGAGCAGTTCTTC
>TRBJ2-5|TRBV11-2|TRBD2
CASSLVISGDQYF
TGTGCCAGCAGCTTAGTGATCAGCGGGGACCAGTACTTC
>TRBJ2-3|TRBV7-8|-
CASSFLLRDTDTQYF
TGTGCCAGCAGCTTCCTCCTCCGGGACACAGATACGCAGTATTTT
>TRBJ2-1|TRBV7-8|TRBD2
CASSTGTSGLNYNEQFF
TGTGCCAGCAGCACCGGGACTAGCGGGCTGAACTACAATGAGCAGTTCTTC
>TRBJ2-3|TRBV7-6|-
CASQSGGIITDTQYF
TGTGCCTCCCAGTCGGGGGGCATTATCACAGATACGCAGTATTTT